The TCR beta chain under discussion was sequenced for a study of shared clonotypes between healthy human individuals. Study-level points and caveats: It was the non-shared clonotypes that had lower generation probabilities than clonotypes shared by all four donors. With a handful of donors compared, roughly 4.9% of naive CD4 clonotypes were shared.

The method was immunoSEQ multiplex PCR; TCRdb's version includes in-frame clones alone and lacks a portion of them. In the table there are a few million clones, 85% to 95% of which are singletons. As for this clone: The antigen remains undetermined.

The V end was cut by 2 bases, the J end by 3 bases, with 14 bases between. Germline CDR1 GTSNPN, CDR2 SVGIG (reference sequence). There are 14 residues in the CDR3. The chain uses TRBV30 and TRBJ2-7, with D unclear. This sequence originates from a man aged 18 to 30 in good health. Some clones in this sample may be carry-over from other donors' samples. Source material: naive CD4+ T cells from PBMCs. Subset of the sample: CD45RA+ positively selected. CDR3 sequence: CAWSPYAANYEQYF. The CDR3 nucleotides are TGTGCCTGGAGTCCCTACGCAGCGAACTACGAGCAGTACTTC.